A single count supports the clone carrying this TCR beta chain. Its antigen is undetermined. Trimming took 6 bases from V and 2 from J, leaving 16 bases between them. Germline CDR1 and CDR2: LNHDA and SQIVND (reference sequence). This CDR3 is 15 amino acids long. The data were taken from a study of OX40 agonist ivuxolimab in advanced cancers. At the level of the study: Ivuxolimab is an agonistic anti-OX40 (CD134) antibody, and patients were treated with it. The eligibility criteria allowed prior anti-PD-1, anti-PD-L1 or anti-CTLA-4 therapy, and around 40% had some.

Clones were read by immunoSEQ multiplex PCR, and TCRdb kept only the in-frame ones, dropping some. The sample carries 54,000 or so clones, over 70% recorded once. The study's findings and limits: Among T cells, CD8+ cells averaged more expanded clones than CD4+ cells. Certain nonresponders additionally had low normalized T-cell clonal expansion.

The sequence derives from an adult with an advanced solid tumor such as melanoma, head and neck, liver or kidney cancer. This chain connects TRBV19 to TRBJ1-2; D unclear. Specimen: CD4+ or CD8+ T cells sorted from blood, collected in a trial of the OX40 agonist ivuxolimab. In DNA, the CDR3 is TGTGCCAGTAGCCCACACGGAGAGGGAAACTATGGCTACACCTTC. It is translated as CASSPHGEGNYGYTF.